Following are 22 T cell receptor beta chains from one sample sequenced in a study of identical twins. TCRdb redid the calling of the 5' RACE reads with MiXCR, one entry per CDR3 protein. The sample shows just over 500,000 distinct CDR3 sequences, less than 25% of them seen only once. A further study also used this sample, focusing on T cells expressing NK-cell markers.

The sample was CD4+ T cells sorted from blood. Receptors were obtained from a woman younger than 35 in good health.

The chain is built from TRBV25-1 and TRBJ2-7; 7 nucleotides line up with TRBD1. Germline assignment: CDR1 MGHDK and CDR2 SYGVNS. Trimming at V came to 5 bases and at J to 2 bases, leaving 3 bases not matched to a gene. CDR3 length equals 13 residues. CDR3 amino acids: CASSFTGAYEQYF. CDR3 DNA: TGTGCCAGCAGTTTCACAGGGGCCTACGAGCAGTACTTC.

The sample holds a few counts of this clonotype. This chain joins TRBV20-1 and TRBJ1-2; D remains unclear. This CDR3 has 14 residues. V was pared by 5 bases and J by 2 bases, with 15 bases between. Germline V gene data show CDR1 as DFQATT and CDR2 as SNEGSKA (reference sequence). In DNA form, the CDR3 reads TGCAGTGCTCACAACCTGGGAGGGAACTATGGCTACACCTTC. Residues: CSAHNLGGNYGYTF.

This chain joins TRBV10-3 and TRBJ2-5, with D uncertain. In germline, CDR1 is ENHRY, CDR2 SYGVKD. The CDR3 is made up of 13 amino acids. V shed 7 bases and J shed 3 bases, with 12 bases lying between them. The CDR3 DNA reads TGTGCCATCACTGATCGGTGGGAAGAGACCCAGTACTTC. It codes for CAITDRWEETQYF.

J is TRBJ2-1 and V is TRBV11-2; 9 bases line up with TRBD2. Germline-derived CDR1 and CDR2 are SGHAT and FQNNGV. V lost 5 bases and J lost 0; bases outside the gene matches: 11. The CDR3 length is 18 residues. The CDR3 nucleotides read TGTGCCAGCAGCCCGCCACGCGGGAGGGATACCTCCTACAATGAGCAGTTCTTC. The encoded protein is CASSPPRGRDTSYNEQFF. The full variable domain, with the rest looked up from reference TRBV11-2 and TRBJ2-1, is EAGVAQSPRYKIIEKRQSVAFWCNPISGHATLYWYQQILGQGPKLLIQFQNNGVVDDSQLPKDRFSAERLKGVDSTLKIQPAKLEDSAVYLCASSPPRGRDTSYNEQFFGPGTRLTVL.

The chain carries TRBV7-9 and TRBJ2-7, with D perhaps TRBD2 (5 bases). Germline loops: CDR1 SEHNR, CDR2 FQNEAQ (reference sequence). The V gene lost 2 bases and the J gene lost 3 bases, with 14 bases spanning the gap. This CDR3 spans 15 amino acids. The CDR3 loop is CASSLRTREVYEQYF. The CDR3 coding sequence is TGTGCCAGCAGCTTAAGAACTAGAGAAGTCTACGAGCAGTACTTC. The entire variable domain, with the rest obtained from reference TRBV7-9 and TRBJ2-7, is as follows: DTGVSQNPRHKITKRGQNVTFRCDPISEHNRLYWYRQTLGQGPEFLTYFQNEAQLEKSRLLSDRFSAERPKGSFSTLEIQRTEQGDSAMYLCASSLRTREVYEQYFGPGTRLTVT.

The sample holds many counts of this clonotype. The V call is TRBV14, the J call TRBJ2-1; 7 bases align to TRBD2. The CDR3 runs to 13 residues. The germline V gene encodes CDR1 SGHDN and CDR2 FVKESK. The trim removed 2 bases at V and 10 bases at J, leaving 5 bases unmatched. CDR3 loop: CASSQKRGGEQFF. CDR3 nucleotides: TGTGCCAGCAGCCAAAAAAGGGGAGGGGAGCAGTTCTTC.

Comment on this clonotype: A read error may produce the germline difference seen at one junction end. The chain uses TRBV12-3 or TRBV12-4 and TRBJ2-3; TRBD1 or TRBD2 may be the D gene (6 bases each). The CDR3 runs 18 residues. This CDR3 reads CTSRPSSGGGTILNTQYF. CDR3 DNA sequence: TGTACCAGCAGGCCCAGTTCTGGAGGAGGGACAATACTGAATACGCAGTATTTT.

The chain carries TRBV19 and TRBJ1-1, with D perhaps TRBD1 (6 bases). V was cut by 8 bases and J by 4 bases, with 20 bases left in between. Germline assignment: CDR1 LNHDA and CDR2 SQIVND (reference sequence). There are 15 residues in the CDR3. The CDR3 is CASHSGGAGSTEAFF. Here the CDR3 DNA reads TGTGCCAGTCATTCGGGGGGCGCGGGTAGCACTGAAGCTTTCTTT.

This clonotype occurred a few times. The V gene is TRBV28, the J gene TRBJ1-2, with 8 nucleotides matching TRBD1. This CDR3 spans 14 amino acids. Germline V CDR1 and CDR2: MDHEN, SYDVKM. V lost 5 bases to trimming and J lost 8 bases; unmatched junction nucleotides: 10. The CDR3 DNA reads as TGTGCCAGCAGTCCAAGGACAGGGTGGTACGGCTACACCTTC. This sequence encodes CASSPRTGWYGYTF.

This clonotype was observed many times. This rearrangement joins TRBV7-2 to TRBJ2-2; perhaps TRBD2 as D (5 bases). The CDR3 extends over 16 amino acids. Germline values: CDR1 SGHTA, CDR2 FQGNSA. V shed 7 bases and J shed 2 bases, with 17 bases lying between them. The CDR3 loop is CASTPWSSANTGELFF. The DNA for the CDR3 is TGTGCCAGCACCCCATGGAGTAGCGCCAACACCGGGGAGCTGTTTTTT.

This clonotype turned up a few times. The chain recombines TRBV5-1 with TRBJ2-7; 11 bases fit TRBD2. V dropped 1 base and J dropped 2; count of bases not matched to a gene: 8. From germline, CDR1 is SGHRS and CDR2 YFSETQ. This CDR3 is 17 amino acids long. CDR3 nucleotide sequence: TGCGCCAGCAGCTTGACCACTAGCGGGGGACTAACCTACGAGCAGTACTTC. This encodes CASSLTTSGGLTYEQYF.

In this sample, this clonotype turned up a few times. The chain combines TRBV6-5 with TRBJ1-1; D call uncertain. CDR1 and CDR2 (germline): MNHEY, SVGAGI. Trimming took off 6 bases at V and 1 base at J, with 15 bases between the two ends. The length of the CDR3 is 15 residues. This chain's CDR3 is CASRYRRTSNTEAFF. The CDR3 DNA is TGTGCCAGCAGGTACCGACGGACCTCGAACACTGAAGCTTTCTTT.

Only a few counts were recorded for this clonotype. V usage is TRBV2 and J usage is TRBJ2-5; weak D call: TRBD2 (5 bases). The CDR3 is 15 residues long. Germline V gene sequence: CDR1 SNHLY, CDR2 FYNNEI. The V gene lost 5 bases and the J gene lost 7 bases, with 20 bases spanning the gap. CDR3 sequence (DNA): TGTGCCAGCAGTCGCGAGGGTCTGGGCCTGGGGACCCAGTACTTC. Translating gives CASSREGLGLGTQYF.

This clonotype showed up just a few times. The chain links TRBV5-1 to TRBJ2-1; 8 nucleotides line up with TRBD2. CDR1 and CDR2 (germline): SGHRS, YFSETQ. Trimming cost V 3 bases and J 4 bases; bases outside gene matches: 18. The CDR3 spans 19 residues. The CDR3 region is CASSSIGGLGNGPYNEQFF. Written as DNA, the CDR3 is TGCGCCAGCAGCTCAATAGGGGGACTAGGAAACGGACCGTACAATGAGCAGTTCTTC.

The genes are TRBV10-2 and TRBJ1-1; D not resolved. Germline V gives CDR1 WSHSY, CDR2 SAAADI. V dropped 0 bases and J dropped 2 bases, with 4 bases sitting between them. This CDR3 spans 13 amino acids. CDR3 sequence reads: CASSESGNTEAFF. Written as DNA, the CDR3 is TGCGCCAGCAGTGAGTCGGGAAACACTGAAGCTTTCTTT.

This clonotype was found a few times. The J gene is TRBJ1-2, the V gene TRBV5-1; 8 nucleotides align to TRBD1. The CDR3 extends over 14 amino acids. Germline CDR1 reads SGHRS; CDR2 reads YFSETQ. V was clipped by 3 bases and J by 6 bases; unmatched bases: 7. CDR3 loop: CASSSDRALDGYTF. The CDR3, as DNA: TGCGCCAGCAGCTCGGACAGGGCTCTCGATGGCTACACCTTC.

This chain uses TRBV5-1 with TRBJ2-2; TRBD2 matches 8 bases. Trimming at V came to 2 bases and at J to 1 base, leaving 16 bases not matched to a gene. Germline-derived CDR1 and CDR2 are SGHRS and YFSETQ. CDR3 length equals 20 residues. The CDR3 nucleotides are TGCGCCAGCAGCTTCCCGTCGGGGGTAGCGGGGAGCGTGAACACCGGGGAGCTGTTTTTT. It encodes CASSFPSGVAGSVNTGELFF.

In its sample, this clonotype was seen a few times. The J gene is TRBJ2-3, the V gene TRBV2; 13 bases agree with TRBD2. The CDR3 runs 17 residues. The trim removed 6 bases at V and 4 bases at J, leaving 10 bases unmatched. The germline V gene encodes CDR1 SNHLY and CDR2 FYNNEI. CDR3 region: CASRARTSGRGADTQYF. As DNA, the CDR3 is TGTGCCAGCAGAGCTAGGACTAGCGGGAGAGGCGCAGATACGCAGTATTTT.

The chain employs TRBV25-1 and TRBJ2-7; a possible D gene is TRBD2 (5 bases). Germline V gives CDR1 MGHDK, CDR2 SYGVNS. CDR3 length: 13 residues. With 3 bases removed from V and 7 bases from J, the gap between germline ends came to 13 bases. The DNA for the CDR3 is TGTGCCAGCAGTGACCCGGACCCGGGGGAGCAGTACTTC. Its protein product is CASSDPDPGEQYF.

This clonotype was seen more than once but under ten times. The chain uses TRBV5-1 and TRBJ1-4; TRBD1 might be the D (6 bases). Trimming removed 5 bases from V and 6 bases from J, with 23 bases in between. The CDR3 runs to 17 residues. The germline CDR1 and CDR2 sequences are SGHRS and YFSETQ. DNA of the CDR3: TGCGCCAGCAGTGCCCAGAGACAGGCCGAAGGAGATGAAAAACTGTTTTTT. Translation: CASSAQRQAEGDEKLFF.

V is TRBV6-2 or TRBV6-3 and J is TRBJ2-1; possible D gene TRBD1, 5 bases. CDR1 and CDR2 from the germline V gene are MNHEY and SVGEGT. V was cut by 0 bases and J by 4 bases, with 7 bases left in between. The CDR3 contains 14 residues. The CDR3 sequence: CASSYSGAYNEQFF. The CDR3 DNA sequence: TGTGCCAGCAGTTACTCTGGGGCTTACAATGAGCAGTTCTTC.

J is TRBJ2-7 and V is TRBV7-9; the match to TRBD2 covers 7 bases. CDR3 length equals 16 residues. V lost 7 bases and J lost 0; bases outside the gene matches: 12. The V gene's germline CDR1 is SEHNR and CDR2 FQNEAQ (reference sequence). DNA for the CDR3: TGTGCCAGCACCAAGTCCGGGACTACCAGCTCCTACGAGCAGTACTTC. It translates to CASTKSGTTSSYEQYF.